The clone carrying this T cell receptor beta chain appeared many times. Its antigen remains unidentified. Each TCR beta library was made by quantitative 5'-RACE that incorporated molecular barcodes. MiXCR, run by TCRdb on the 5' RACE reads, gives a single entry per CDR3 protein. The table lists 250,000 to 400,000 distinct CDR3 sequences, around 10% of them singletons. This entry comes from a study of CD8 T cells in ankylosing spondylitis. Overall study results and limits: Some motif variants had been reported before (in reactive arthritis synovial fluid and blood). CD8+ cells made up the disease-linked clones, which were relatively rare in peripheral blood. It appeared that ankylosing spondylitis blood was characterized by a TCR beta motif of several highly homologous variants.

This CDR3 is 14 amino acids long. The germline V gene encodes CDR1 MNHNS and CDR2 SASEGT. V was trimmed by 2 bases and J by 5 bases, leaving 12 bases between them. This clonotype was obtained from a female donor with ankylosing spondylitis or in good health (not recorded which). The J gene is TRBJ2-5, the V gene TRBV6-1; D call uncertain. Sequences were obtained from blood, either unsorted or a sorted T cell fraction (not recorded which). CDR3 coding DNA: TGTGCCAGCAGTGAATATGCGATTGTGGAGACCCAGTACTTC. It translates to CASSEYAIVETQYF.